A single sample is the source of the 18 T cell receptor beta chains below, sequenced in a study of CD8+ T cells in alopecia areata. RNA, once extracted, was reverse transcribed into cDNA for use as the sequencing template. The table came from immunoSEQ multiplex PCR; TCRdb's copy has only in-frame clones and leaves some out. The sample contains approximately 140,000 clones, around 47% of which appear only once. The sample was CD4+ T cells sorted from blood. The receptor source for this set is a human donor with alopecia areata.

The chain recombines TRBV29-1 with TRBJ1-5; no clear D. V was shortened by 4 bases and J by 6 bases, with 13 bases between the two germline ends. Germline values: CDR1 SQVTM, CDR2 ANQGSEA. There are 13 residues in the CDR3. CDR3 sequence reads: CSVGPDRLQPQHF. The CDR3 nucleotides read TGCAGCGTTGGTCCAGACCGCCTTCAGCCCCAGCATTTT.

The V call is TRBV29-1, the J call TRBJ2-1; weak D call: TRBD1 (5 bases). With 2 bases removed from V and 4 bases from J, the gap between germline ends came to 12 bases. CDR3 length equals 14 residues. Germline values: CDR1 SQVTM, CDR2 ANQGSEA. CDR3 nucleotide sequence: TGCAGCGTTGAACCGCGAGGACAATACAATGAGCAGTTCTTC. The encoded protein is CSVEPRGQYNEQFF.

In its sample, this clone was seen a few times. This sequence joins TRBV6-5 and TRBJ1-4, with 8 bases matching TRBD1. The junction had 9 bases not matched to a gene; V was cut back by 10 bases and J by 8 bases. CDR1 MNHEY and CDR2 SVGAGI come from the germline V gene. The CDR3 sequence is 13 residues long. CDR3 in amino acids: CATKTGGEEKLFF. CDR3 in DNA: TGTGCCACTAAAACAGGGGGGGAAGAAAAACTGTTTTTT.

The genes are TRBV7-8 and TRBJ2-7, with D perhaps matching TRBD2 (6 bases). The ends were cut back, 5 bases at V and 1 base at J, with 18 bases in the middle. Germline V gene sequence: CDR1 SGHVS, CDR2 FQNEAQ. CDR3 size: 16 residues. The CDR3 is CASSPWGEASSYEQYF. The CDR3 DNA reads TGTGCCAGCAGCCCCTGGGGGGAGGCATCATCCTACGAGCAGTACTTC.

The V and J genes are TRBV29-1 and TRBJ1-2; a possible D gene is TRBD1 (5 bases). V lost 7 bases, J lost 8 bases, and 17 bases lay in between. The CDR3 is 12 residues long. Per germline, CDR1 SQVTM and CDR2 ANQGSEA. CDR3 protein: CSGGAPTAGYTF. Here the CDR3 DNA reads TGCAGCGGCGGGGCGCCGACGGCAGGCTACACCTTC.

The rearrangement joins TRBV9 to TRBJ2-5; D is unclear. V was cut by 0 bases and J by 1 base, with 4 bases left in between. The length of the CDR3 is 13 residues. Germline values: CDR1 SGDLS, CDR2 YYNGEE. The CDR3 DNA sequence: TGTGCCAGCAGCGTAGCTGTCCAAGAGACCCAGTACTTC. As protein: CASSVAVQETQYF.

This clone was seen a handful of times. The rearrangement uses TRBV18 and TRBJ2-3; D gene ambiguous. Trimming stripped 3 bases from V and 5 bases from J, with 3 bases between. Per germline, CDR1 KGHSH and CDR2 LQKENI. There are 11 residues in the CDR3. DNA for the CDR3: TGTGCCAGCTCACCCCAAGATACGCAGTATTTT. It encodes CASSPQDTQYF.

The chain recombines TRBV29-1 with TRBJ1-2; D call uncertain. In germline, CDR1 is SQVTM, CDR2 ANQGSEA. V was shortened by 7 bases and J by 5 bases, with 11 bases between the two germline ends. The CDR3 length is 11 residues. This CDR3 is CSALGRYGYTF. The DNA of the CDR3 is TGCAGCGCCCTCGGGAGATATGGCTACACCTTC. The variable domain in full, with the rest retrieved from reference TRBV29-1 and TRBJ1-2, is SAVISQKPSRDICQRGTSLTIQCQVDSQVTMMFWYRQQPGQSLTLIATANQGSEATYESGFVIDKFPISRPNLTFSTLTVSNMSPEDSSIYLCSALGRYGYTFGSGTRLTVV.

The gene calls are TRBV5-1 and TRBJ2-1; D is ambiguous. CDR1 is SGHRS, CDR2 YFSETQ, per germline. The V and J ends lost 2 bases and 4 bases respectively, with 19 bases between them. There are 17 residues in the CDR3. CDR3 DNA: TGCGCCAGCAGCTTATTTCTGGTTGTCGCAAAATACAATGAGCAGTTCTTC. The encoded protein is CASSLFLVVAKYNEQFF.

This chain connects TRBV5-1 to TRBJ1-1, with no clear D. Looked up from germline, CDR1 is SGHRS and CDR2 is YFSETQ. Trimming removed 4 bases from V and 1 base from J, with 11 bases in between. This CDR3 comprises 14 residues. In DNA form, the CDR3 reads TGCGCCAGCAGCACCTCCGTGGGGAACACTGAAGCTTTCTTT. It encodes CASSTSVGNTEAFF.

This chain links TRBV4-2 with TRBJ2-1, with 7 bases fitting TRBD2. The germline V gene encodes CDR1 LGHNA and CDR2 YNFKEQ. Losses at the gene ends were 1 base for V and 4 bases for J; bases not matched to a gene: 7. The CDR3 extends over 16 amino acids. The CDR3 reads CASSQAGTNQYNEQFF. Here the CDR3 DNA reads TGTGCCAGCAGCCAAGCCGGGACTAACCAATACAATGAGCAGTTCTTC.

The V and J genes are TRBV5-1 and TRBJ2-5, with 7 positions matching TRBD1. The CDR3 consists of 15 residues. Germline CDR1 SGHRS, CDR2 YFSETQ. The V and J ends lost 0 bases and 4 bases, in that order; junction bases with no gene match: 6. The CDR3 loop is CASSLVPGQVETQYF. CDR3 DNA: TGCGCCAGCAGCTTGGTCCCCGGACAGGTAGAGACCCAGTACTTC.

The chain recombines TRBV5-1 with TRBJ2-4; D uncertain. Trimming removed 0 bases from V and 8 bases from J, with 9 bases in between. Per the germline V gene, CDR1 is SGHRS and CDR2 is YFSETQ. The CDR3 is made up of 13 amino acids. The CDR3 DNA is TGCGCCAGCAGCTTGGTGGTTTCGGACATTCAGTACTTC. Translated, it gives CASSLVVSDIQYF.

This clone was observed a handful of times. The chain recombines TRBV18 with TRBJ2-5; D uncertain. Germline V gives CDR1 KGHSH, CDR2 LQKENI. V was shortened by 6 bases and J by 0 bases, with 5 bases between the two germline ends. This CDR3 is 12 amino acids long. The CDR3 DNA sequence: TGTGCCAGCTCCCAAAACCAAGAGACCCAGTACTTC. As protein: CASSQNQETQYF.

This clone was detected only once. The rearrangement links TRBV7-9 to TRBJ2-7, with D perhaps TRBD2 (6 bases). Per the germline V gene, CDR1 is SEHNR and CDR2 is FQNEAQ (reference sequence). This CDR3 region has 13 residues. V lost 3 bases to trimming and J lost 4 bases, with 10 bases between them. Here the CDR3 reads CASSFNLAYEQYF. CDR3 sequence (DNA): TGTGCCAGCAGCTTTAACCTAGCGTACGAGCAGTACTTC.

In this sample, this clone turned up a few times. The chain couples TRBV7-9 to TRBJ2-5, with D uncertain. Trimming pared 0 bases from V and 7 bases from J, leaving 3 bases between. The germline CDR1 and CDR2 sequences are SEHNR and FQNEAQ (reference sequence). This CDR3 contains 11 residues. The CDR3 loop reads CASSLAVTQYF. In nucleotides, the CDR3 is TGTGCCAGCAGCTTAGCGGTGACCCAGTACTTC.

J is TRBJ2-1 and V is TRBV2; D gene ambiguous. CDR3 length: 11 residues. Germline loops: CDR1 SNHLY, CDR2 FYNNEI. The V end was cut by 7 bases, the J end by 9 bases, with 10 bases between. The CDR3 region has the DNA TGTGCCAGCATGTTCGCGGCTGAGCAGTTCTTC. This translates into CASMFAAEQFF.

The chain recombines TRBV11-2 with TRBJ2-5; D not certain. This CDR3 spans 11 amino acids. CDR1 is SGHAT, CDR2 FQNNGV, per germline. V shed 7 bases and J shed 2 bases, with 5 bases lying between them. This chain's CDR3 is CASTLQETQYF. In DNA, the CDR3 is TGTGCCAGCACCCTACAAGAGACCCAGTACTTC.